The rows below give T cell receptor beta chains drawn from one sample of a study of cytotoxic CD8 clonotypes in ibrutinib-treated CLL. Data came from immunoSEQ multiplex PCR; TCRdb stores just in-frame clones and leaves some out. The sample carries tens of thousands of clones, 69% recorded once. Sequenced material: PBMCs, taken after 24 months of ibrutinib treatment. These receptors were obtained from a human donor with chronic lymphocytic leukemia. The CDR3 runs from the conserved cysteine through the conserved F or W. Fields, in order: clone size, D gene, J gene, V gene, CDR3 protein, CDR3 DNA. D genes are given only for firm matches. Part of the rows lack a size; the others show once, few, many or a class for expanded clones.

NA	NA	TRBJ1-5	TRBV15	CATSSRQVHQPQHF	TGTGCCACCAGCAGCCGACAGGTCCATCAGCCCCAGCATTTT
NA	NA	TRBJ2-1	TRBV7-3	CASSLALQAGEQFF	TGTGCCAGCAGCTTAGCCTTACAGGCAGGAGAGCAGTTCTTC
NA	TRBD1	TRBJ2-1	TRBV7-3	CASSLTGDSLVYSYNEQFF	TGTGCCAGCAGCTTAACGGGGGACAGCCTAGTCTACTCCTACAATGAGCAGTTCTTC
few	NA	TRBJ2-5	TRBV30	CAYHRGGGETQYF	TGTGCCTACCACAGGGGTGGGGGGGAGACCCAGTACTTC
NA	NA	TRBJ1-5	TRBV6-5	CASSRRGDWNQPQHF	TGTGCCAGCAGTAGGAGGGGAGATTGGAATCAGCCCCAGCATTTT
NA	NA	TRBJ2-7	TRBV9	CASSVGGGSSSYEQYF	TGTGCCAGCAGCGTAGGGGGCGGGTCCTCCTCCTACGAGCAGTACTTC
NA	NA	TRBJ2-2	TRBV4-1	CASSPRGGGFGELFF	TGCGCCAGCAGCCCCAGGGGGGGCGGATTCGGGGAGCTGTTTTTT
NA	NA	TRBJ2-7	TRBV28	CASRSPPGEQYF	TGTGCCAGCAGGTCCCCGCCGGGCGAGCAGTACTTC
NA	TRBD1	TRBJ2-5	TRBV7-6	CASSHRTGVIETQYF	TGTGCCAGCAGCCACAGGACAGGGGTGATCGAGACCCAGTACTTC
NA	NA	TRBJ2-1	TRBV12-5	CASGVDSGGQFF	TGTGCTAGTGGGGTGGACAGCGGAGGGCAGTTCTTC
NA	TRBD1	TRBJ2-7	TRBV9	CASSVGWTGLVEQYF	TGTGCCAGCAGCGTAGGGTGGACAGGGTTGGTAGAGCAGTACTTC
NA	TRBD1	TRBJ1-6	TRBV9	CASSQGDRGGSPLHF	TGTGCCAGCAGCCAGGGGGACAGGGGAGGGTCACCCCTCCACTTT
NA	NA	TRBJ2-7	TRBV7-6	CASDLGTPYEQYF	TGTGCCAGCGATCTGGGGACTCCCTACGAGCAGTACTTC
once	NA	TRBJ2-2	TRBV5-1	CASSLALRGNTGELFF	TGCGCCAGCAGCTTGGCCCTGCGGGGAAACACCGGGGAGCTGTTTTTT
few	NA	TRBJ1-4	TRBV18	CASSPLPPGNNEKLFF	TGTGCCAGCTCACCACTGCCCCCCGGAAATAATGAAAAACTGTTTTTT
NA	NA	TRBJ1-2	TRBV30	CACYSPGVDYGYTF	TGTGCCTGCTACTCTCCGGGAGTAGACTATGGCTACACCTTC
NA	NA	TRBJ1-2	TRBV7-9	CASSFEGGNYGYTF	TGTGCCAGCAGCTTTGAGGGGGGGAACTATGGCTACACCTTC
NA	NA	TRBJ1-1	TRBV7-6	CASSLGGQGTNTEAFF	TGTGCCAGCAGCTTAGGGGGGCAGGGCACGAACACTGAAGCTTTCTTT
NA	NA	TRBJ2-7	TRBV7-8	CASSTRTETYEQYF	TGTGCCAGCAGCACAAGGACGGAAACCTACGAGCAGTACTTC
NA	TRBD2	TRBJ2-5	TRBV7-9	CASSNRPGLAGETQYF	TGTGCCAGCAGTAACCGACCCGGACTAGCAGGCGAGACCCAGTACTTC
NA	NA	TRBJ1-3	TRBV6-6	CASSYGEGNTIYF	TGTGCCAGCAGTTACGGGGAGGGGAACACCATATATTTT
NA	NA	TRBJ2-2	TRBV11-2	CASSEASVTGELFF	TGTGCCAGCAGCGAGGCCAGTGTCACCGGGGAGCTGTTTTTT
NA	NA	TRBJ2-7	TRBV4-1	CASSQGAGYEQYF	TGCGCCAGCAGCCAAGGAGCAGGGTACGAGCAGTACTTC
NA	NA	TRBJ2-3	TRBV7-9	CASSFGWGDTQDTQYF	TGTGCCAGCAGCTTTGGGTGGGGGGACACCCAAGATACGCAGTATTTT
few	TRBD2	TRBJ2-7	TRBV7-8	CASSLALAGGSEQYF	TGTGCCAGCAGCTTAGCGCTAGCGGGGGGATCCGAGCAGTACTTC
few	NA	TRBJ1-5	TRBV10-2	CASSQDRDQPQHF	TGCGCCAGCAGTCAGGACAGAGATCAGCCCCAGCATTTT
few	NA	TRBJ1-1	TRBV4-2	CASSQAGGNTEAFF	TGTGCCAGCAGCCAAGCTGGGGGGAACACTGAAGCTTTCTTT
NA	TRBD1	TRBJ2-3	TRBV28	CASRTGGDGTDTQYF	TGTGCCAGCAGAACAGGGGGCGATGGCACAGATACGCAGTATTTT